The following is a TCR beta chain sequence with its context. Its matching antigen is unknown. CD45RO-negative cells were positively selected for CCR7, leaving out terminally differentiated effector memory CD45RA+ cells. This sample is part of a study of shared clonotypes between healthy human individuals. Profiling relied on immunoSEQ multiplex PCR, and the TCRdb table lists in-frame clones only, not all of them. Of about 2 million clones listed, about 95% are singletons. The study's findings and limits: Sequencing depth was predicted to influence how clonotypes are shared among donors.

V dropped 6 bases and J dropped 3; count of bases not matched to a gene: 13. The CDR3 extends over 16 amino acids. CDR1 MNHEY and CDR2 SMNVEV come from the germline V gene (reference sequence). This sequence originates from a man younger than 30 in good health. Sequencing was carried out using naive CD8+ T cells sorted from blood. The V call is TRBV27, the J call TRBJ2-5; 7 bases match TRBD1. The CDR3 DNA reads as TGTGCCAGCAGAAGGGGGCTACAAGCGGCTAAAGAGACCCAGTACTTC. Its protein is CASRRGLQAAKETQYF.